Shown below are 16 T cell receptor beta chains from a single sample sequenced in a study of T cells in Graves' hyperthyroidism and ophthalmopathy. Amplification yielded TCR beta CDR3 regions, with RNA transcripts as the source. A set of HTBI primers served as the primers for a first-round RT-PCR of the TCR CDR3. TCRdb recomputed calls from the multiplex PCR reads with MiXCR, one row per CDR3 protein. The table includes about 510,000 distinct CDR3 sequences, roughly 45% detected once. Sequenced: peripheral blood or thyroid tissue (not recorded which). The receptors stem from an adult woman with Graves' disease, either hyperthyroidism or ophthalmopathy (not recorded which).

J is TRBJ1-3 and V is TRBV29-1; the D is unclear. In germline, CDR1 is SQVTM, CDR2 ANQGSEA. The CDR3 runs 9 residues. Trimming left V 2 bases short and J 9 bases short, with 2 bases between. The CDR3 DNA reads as TGCAGCGTTGAAATCACCATATATTTT. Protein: CSVEITIYF.

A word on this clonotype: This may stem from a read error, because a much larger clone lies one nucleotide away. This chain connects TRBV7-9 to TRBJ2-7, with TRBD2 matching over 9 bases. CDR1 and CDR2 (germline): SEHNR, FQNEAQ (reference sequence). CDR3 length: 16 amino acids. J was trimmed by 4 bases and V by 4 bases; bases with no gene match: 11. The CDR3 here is CASSSEGASGAYEQYF. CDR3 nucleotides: TGTGCCAGCAGCTCCGAGGGGGCTAGCGGGGCTTACGAGCAGTACTTC.

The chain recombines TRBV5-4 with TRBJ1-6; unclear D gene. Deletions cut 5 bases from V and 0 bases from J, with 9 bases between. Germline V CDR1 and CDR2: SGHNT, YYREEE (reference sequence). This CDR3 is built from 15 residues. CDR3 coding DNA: TGTGCCAGCAGGCGGGGAAACTCCTATAATTCACCCCTCCACTTT. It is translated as CASRRGNSYNSPLHF.

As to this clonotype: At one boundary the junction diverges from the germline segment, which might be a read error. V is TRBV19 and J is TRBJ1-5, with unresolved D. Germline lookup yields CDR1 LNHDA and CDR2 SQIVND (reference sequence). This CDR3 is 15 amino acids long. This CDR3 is CASSAGGYSSQPQHF. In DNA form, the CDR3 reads TGTGCCAGTAGTGCCGGAGGCTATAGCAGTCAGCCCCAGCATTTT.

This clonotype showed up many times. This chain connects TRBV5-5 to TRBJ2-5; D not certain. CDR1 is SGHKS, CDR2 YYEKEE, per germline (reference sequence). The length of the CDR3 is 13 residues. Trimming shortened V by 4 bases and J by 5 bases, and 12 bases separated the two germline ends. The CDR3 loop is CASSRVGMETQYF. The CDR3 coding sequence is TGTGCCAGCAGCCGGGTGGGGATGGAGACCCAGTACTTC.

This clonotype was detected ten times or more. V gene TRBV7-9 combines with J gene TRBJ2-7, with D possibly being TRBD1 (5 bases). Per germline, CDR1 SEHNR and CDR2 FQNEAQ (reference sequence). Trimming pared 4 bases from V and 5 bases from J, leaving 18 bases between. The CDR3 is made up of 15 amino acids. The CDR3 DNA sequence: TGTGCCAGCAGCTCCCCCCAAGGGGCGAGTAACGAGCAGTACTTC. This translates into CASSSPQGASNEQYF.

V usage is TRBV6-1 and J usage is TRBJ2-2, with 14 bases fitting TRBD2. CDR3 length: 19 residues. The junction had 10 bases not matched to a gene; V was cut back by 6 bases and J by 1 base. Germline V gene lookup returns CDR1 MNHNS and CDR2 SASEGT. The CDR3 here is CASSSPTSGRVENTGELFF. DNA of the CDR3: TGTGCCAGCAGCTCTCCGACTAGCGGGAGGGTTGAGAACACCGGGGAGCTGTTTTTT.

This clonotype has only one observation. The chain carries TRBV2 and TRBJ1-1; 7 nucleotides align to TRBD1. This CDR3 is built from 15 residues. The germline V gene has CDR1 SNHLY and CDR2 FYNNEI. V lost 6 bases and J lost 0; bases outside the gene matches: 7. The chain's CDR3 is CASRPGTAMNTEAFF. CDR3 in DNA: TGTGCCAGCAGACCCGGGACAGCAATGAACACTGAAGCTTTCTTT.

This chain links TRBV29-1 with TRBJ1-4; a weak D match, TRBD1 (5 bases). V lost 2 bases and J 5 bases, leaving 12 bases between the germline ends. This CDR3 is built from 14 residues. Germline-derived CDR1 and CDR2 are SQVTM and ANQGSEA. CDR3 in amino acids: CSVEKGRTNEKLFF. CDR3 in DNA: TGCAGCGTTGAAAAGGGGCGGACAAATGAAAAACTGTTTTTT.

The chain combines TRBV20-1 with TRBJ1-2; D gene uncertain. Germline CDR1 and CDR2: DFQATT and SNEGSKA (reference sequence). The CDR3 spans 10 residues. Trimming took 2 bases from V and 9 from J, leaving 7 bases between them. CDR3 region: CSARSGSYTF. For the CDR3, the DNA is TGCAGTGCTAGAAGCGGGAGCTACACCTTC.

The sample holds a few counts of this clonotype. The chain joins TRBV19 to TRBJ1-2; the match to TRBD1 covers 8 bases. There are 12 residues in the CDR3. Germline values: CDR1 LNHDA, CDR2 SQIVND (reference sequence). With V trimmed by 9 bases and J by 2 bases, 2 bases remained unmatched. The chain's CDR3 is CASWTGNYGYTF. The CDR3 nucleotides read TGTGCCAGCTGGACAGGGAACTATGGCTACACCTTC.

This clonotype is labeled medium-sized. Here the CDR3 DNA reads TGTGCCATCAGTGAGCCGGGGGCAAACACTGAAGCTTTCTTT. It codes for CAISEPGANTEAFF. This chain links TRBV10-3 with TRBJ1-1; tentatively, D is TRBD1 (6 bases). The V gene's germline CDR1 is ENHRY and CDR2 SYGVKD. The CDR3 runs 14 residues. V was shortened by 2 bases and J by 2 bases, with 9 bases between the two germline ends.

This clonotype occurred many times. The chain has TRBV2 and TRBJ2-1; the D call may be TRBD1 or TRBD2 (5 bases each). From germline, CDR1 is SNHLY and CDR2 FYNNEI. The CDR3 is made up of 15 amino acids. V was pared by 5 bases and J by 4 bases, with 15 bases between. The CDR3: CASSRDAAGYNEQFF. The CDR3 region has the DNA TGTGCCAGCAGTCGGGACGCGGCCGGGTACAATGAGCAGTTCTTC. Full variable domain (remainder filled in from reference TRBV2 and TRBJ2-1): EPEVTQTPSHQVTQMGQEVILRCVPISNHLYFYWYRQILGQKVEFLVSFYNNEISEKSEIFDDQFSVERPDGSNFTLKIRSTKLEDSAMYFCASSRDAAGYNEQFFGPGTRLTVL.

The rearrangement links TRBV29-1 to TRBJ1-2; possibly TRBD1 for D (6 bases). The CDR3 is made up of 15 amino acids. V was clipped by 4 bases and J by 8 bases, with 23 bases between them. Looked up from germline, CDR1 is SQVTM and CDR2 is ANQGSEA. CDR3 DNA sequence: TGCAGCGTTGCAAAGGTTGCAGGGGAGGACAAGGGCTACACCTTC. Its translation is CSVAKVAGEDKGYTF.

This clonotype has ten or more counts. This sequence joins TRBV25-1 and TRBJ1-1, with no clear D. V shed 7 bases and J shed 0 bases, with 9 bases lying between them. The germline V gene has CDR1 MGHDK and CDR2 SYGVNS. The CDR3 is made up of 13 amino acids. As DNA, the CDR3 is TGTGCCAGCACCCTCGGAATGAACACTGAAGCTTTCTTT. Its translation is CASTLGMNTEAFF.

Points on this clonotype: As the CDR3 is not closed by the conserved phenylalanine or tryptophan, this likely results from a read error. CDR3 protein: CAIRGTSGNEQFS. CDR3 bases: TGTGCCATCAGGGGGACTAGCGGCAATGAGCAGTTCTCC. The chain carries TRBV10-3 and TRBJ2-1, with TRBD2 matching 11 bases. The CDR3 consists of 13 residues. Germline V gene data show CDR1 as ENHRY and CDR2 as SYGVKD. V was clipped by 6 bases and J by 6 bases; unmatched bases: 1.